This is a list of T cell receptor beta chains from one sample in a study of blood T cell repertoires in COVID-19. TCRdb's table, derived via immunoSEQ multiplex PCR, lists solely in-frame clones and lacks some. The table lists roughly 360,000 clones, approximately 88% of them singletons. The sample consisted of PBMCs or T cells enriched from blood (not recorded which). These receptors were taken from a woman aged 25 to 39 with acute COVID-19. Both conserved end residues are part of each CDR3. D genes are given only for firm matches. Size is omitted from some rows. Given values are once, few, many or a class for expanded clones.

V: TRBV18; J: TRBJ2-7; size: .; D: TRBD1; DNA: TGTGCCAGCTCACCACCTAGAGGACAGGGTGCGGACGAGCAGTACTTC; CDR3: CASSPPRGQGADEQYF
V: TRBV5-6; J: TRBJ2-3; size: .; D: TRBD1; DNA: TGTGCCAGCAGCTTGTGGGACAGGGCGACAGATACGCAGTATTTT; CDR3: CASSLWDRATDTQYF
V: TRBV6-1; J: TRBJ1-3; size: .; D: TRBD1; DNA: TGTGCCAGCAGTGAAGAGGGACAGCTCTCTGGAAACACCATATATTTT; CDR3: CASSEEGQLSGNTIYF
V: TRBV7-9; J: TRBJ1-1; size: .; D: .; DNA: TGTGCCACGAGGGGGGGTCGGACTGAAGCTTTCTTT; CDR3: CATRGGRTEAFF
V: TRBV12-5; J: TRBJ2-6; size: few; D: TRBD1; DNA: TGTGCTAGTGGCGGGGGACAGGGCGCCAACGTCCTGACTTTC; CDR3: CASGGGQGANVLTF
V: TRBV6-1; J: TRBJ2-1; size: .; D: .; DNA: TGTGCCAGCAGTGACAAGCTGGGGGGTATATACAATGAGCAGTTCTTC; CDR3: CASSDKLGGIYNEQFF
V: TRBV5-3; J: TRBJ1-5; size: .; D: .; DNA: TGTGCCAGAAGCTTAGCCGGGGGGGTAGGCCAGCCCCAGCATTTT; CDR3: CARSLAGGVGQPQHF
V: TRBV12-5; J: TRBJ2-7; size: .; D: TRBD1; DNA: TGTGCTAGTGGTTTTGGGACAGACGCCTACGAGCAGTACTTC; CDR3: CASGFGTDAYEQYF
V: TRBV7-8; J: TRBJ1-2; size: .; D: TRBD1; DNA: TGTGCCAGCAGCTCCTCGGACAGGCCCTATGGCTACACCTTC; CDR3: CASSSSDRPYGYTF
V: TRBV28; J: TRBJ2-1; size: .; D: TRBD2; DNA: TGTGCCAGCACCCCACAGCGGGGGGCCTACAATGAGCAGTTCTTC; CDR3: CASTPQRGAYNEQFF
V: TRBV5-4; J: TRBJ1-2; size: .; D: TRBD1; DNA: TGTGCCAGCAGTACAGGGGGAGCCGGCGGCTACACCTTC; CDR3: CASSTGGAGGYTF
V: TRBV7-9; J: TRBJ1-2; size: .; D: TRBD1; DNA: TGTGCCAGCAGCCGGACAGGGGAACGGGATGGCTACACCTTC; CDR3: CASSRTGERDGYTF
V: TRBV19; J: TRBJ2-7; size: .; D: TRBD1; DNA: TGTGCCAGTAGTATTGGACAGGGGACCTACGAGCAGTACTTC; CDR3: CASSIGQGTYEQYF
V: TRBV7-8; J: TRBJ1-5; size: .; D: .; DNA: TGTGCCAGCAGCTTAGCGGAGGCTAATCAGCCCCAGCATTTT; CDR3: CASSLAEANQPQHF
V: TRBV28; J: TRBJ2-1; size: .; D: TRBD1; DNA: TGTGCCAGCAGTCCTCAGGGGGCTACCTACAATGAGCAGTTCTTC; CDR3: CASSPQGATYNEQFF
V: TRBV19; J: TRBJ1-2; size: once; D: .; DNA: TGTGCCAGTATCACTTCCGGGGGGACAACCTATGGCTACACCTTC; CDR3: CASITSGGTTYGYTF
V: TRBV27; J: TRBJ1-1; size: .; D: .; DNA: TGTGCCACCAGATCACGAGGTAGTAACACTGAAGCTTTCTTT; CDR3: CATRSRGSNTEAFF
V: TRBV5-8; J: TRBJ2-7; size: .; D: TRBD1; DNA: TGTGCCAGCAGGATCGGGACAGGCCTCTACGAGCAGTACTTC; CDR3: CASRIGTGLYEQYF
V: TRBV6-1; J: TRBJ1-5; size: .; D: .; DNA: TGTGCCAGCAGTGAAGCGTGGAGAGATCAGCCCCAGCATTTT; CDR3: CASSEAWRDQPQHF
V: TRBV19; J: TRBJ1-4; size: .; D: .; DNA: TGTGCCAGTAGTATCATCAGGTTCGAAAAACTGTTTTTT; CDR3: CASSIIRFEKLFF
V: TRBV5-1; J: TRBJ2-7; size: few; D: .; DNA: TGCGCCAGCAGCGGGGGCCCAAAAGGTTACGAGCAGTACTTC; CDR3: CASSGGPKGYEQYF
V: TRBV6-5; J: TRBJ2-3; size: .; D: .; DNA: TGTGCCAGCAGTCTAGGCGTCACAGATACGCAGTATTTT; CDR3: CASSLGVTDTQYF
V: TRBV9; J: TRBJ2-1; size: .; D: TRBD2; DNA: TGTGCCAGCAGCGTAGTCTTCGGGGCTAGCGGGGACAATGAGCAGTTCTTC; CDR3: CASSVVFGASGDNEQFF
V: TRBV18; J: TRBJ2-1; size: .; D: TRBD2; DNA: TGTGCCAGCTCACCACAGGCTAGCGGGGGGAAACCCTACAATGAGCAGTTCTTC; CDR3: CASSPQASGGKPYNEQFF
V: TRBV20-1; J: TRBJ1-1; size: .; D: .; DNA: TGCAGTGCTAGTCACAGCACGAACACTGAAGCTTTCTTT; CDR3: CSASHSTNTEAFF
V: TRBV4-1; J: TRBJ2-2; size: .; D: TRBD2; DNA: TGCGCCAGCAGCCAACCCTCTAGCGGGGGGGCCTTGATGCGGGAGCTGTTTTTT; CDR3: CASSQPSSGGALMRELFF
V: TRBV18; J: TRBJ1-4; size: .; D: TRBD1; DNA: TGTGCCAGCTCAGGGACAGGGGAAGCGGTAAAACTGTTTTTT; CDR3: CASSGTGEAVKLFF
V: TRBV7-8; J: TRBJ1-1; size: .; D: .; DNA: TGTGCCAGCAGCTTTAACATGAACACTGAAGCTTTCTTT; CDR3: CASSFNMNTEAFF
V: TRBV6-1; J: TRBJ1-2; size: .; D: TRBD1; DNA: TGTGCCAGCAGTGAAAGAACCGTGGGACAGGGGTTTTCGTCGTCTGGCTACACCTTC; CDR3: CASSERTVGQGFSSSGYTF
V: TRBV7-9; J: TRBJ2-2; size: once; D: .; DNA: TGTGCCAGCAGCTTAGCGACAGCCTCACGAAGGATCGGGGAGCTGTTTTTT; CDR3: CASSLATASRRIGELFF
V: TRBV6-2/TRBV6-3; J: TRBJ1-2; size: .; D: TRBD1; DNA: TGTGCCAGCAGCGGGACCCGGGACAGGGCCAACTATGGCTACACCTTC; CDR3: CASSGTRDRANYGYTF
V: TRBV21-1; J: TRBJ2-7; size: .; D: .; DNA: TGTCACCGGGACAGGAAACCCTACGAGCAGTACTTC; CDR3: CHRDRKPYEQYF
V: TRBV30; J: TRBJ2-7; size: .; D: TRBD1; DNA: TGTGCCTGGAGTATTCTGGACAGGGGATACGAGCAGTACTTC; CDR3: CAWSILDRGYEQYF
V: TRBV30; J: TRBJ1-5; size: few; D: TRBD1; DNA: TGTGCCTGGAACCACCGGGACAGATACTCTCAGCCCCAGCATTTT; CDR3: CAWNHRDRYSQPQHF
V: TRBV7-2; J: TRBJ2-7; size: .; D: TRBD1; DNA: TGTGCCAGCAGCAGAGTCGGGACAGCCTCCTACGAGCAGTACTTC; CDR3: CASSRVGTASYEQYF
V: TRBV2; J: TRBJ2-7; size: .; D: .; DNA: TGTGCCAGCAGTGAGACGTCGAGGTACTACGAGCAGTACTTC; CDR3: CASSETSRYYEQYF
V: TRBV5-4; J: TRBJ1-2; size: .; D: .; DNA: TGTGCCAGCAGCTTGTCGGGGGTCGGCTACACCTTC; CDR3: CASSLSGVGYTF
V: TRBV6-5; J: TRBJ1-2; size: .; D: .; DNA: TGTGCCAGCATGAGGAATTTAGCTAACTATGGCTACACCTTC; CDR3: CASMRNLANYGYTF
V: TRBV30; J: TRBJ1-5; size: .; D: .; DNA: TGTGCCTGGAGTAGCTGGGGCGGGGAGCAGCCCCAGCATTTT; CDR3: CAWSSWGGEQPQHF
V: TRBV2; J: TRBJ2-2; size: .; D: .; DNA: TGTGCCATTCTCCGGGGAGCTACATCTCGCACTCTTGGGGAGCTGTTTTTT; CDR3: CAILRGATSRTLGELFF
V: TRBV7-9; J: TRBJ1-1; size: .; D: .; DNA: TGTGCCAGCAGCTTAGGAAGGGGCCACACTGAAGCTTTCTTT; CDR3: CASSLGRGHTEAFF
V: TRBV4-1; J: TRBJ1-1; size: .; D: TRBD1; DNA: TGCGCCAGCAGCCAAGACGCCGTCCCAGACAGGGCAGTGAACACTGAAGCTTTCTTT; CDR3: CASSQDAVPDRAVNTEAFF
V: TRBV7-7; J: TRBJ2-7; size: .; D: TRBD1; DNA: TGTGCCAGCAGCTTAGTACGGGACAGGGCCCCGTCCTACGAGCAGTACTTC; CDR3: CASSLVRDRAPSYEQYF
V: TRBV2; J: TRBJ1-1; size: .; D: .; DNA: TGTGCCAGCAACGCTCGGGGAACTGAAGCTTTCTTT; CDR3: CASNARGTEAFF
V: TRBV6-1; J: TRBJ1-2; size: .; D: .; DNA: TGTGCCAGCAGTGAGGGGTATTGGGAGGGAGTACATGGCTACACCTTC; CDR3: CASSEGYWEGVHGYTF
V: TRBV10-2; J: TRBJ2-7; size: .; D: .; DNA: TGCGCCAGCAGTGACTGGGGGCCGGAGGAGCAGTACTTC; CDR3: CASSDWGPEEQYF
V: TRBV6-4; J: TRBJ1-1; size: .; D: TRBD1; DNA: TGTGCCAGCAGTGACCCATACGGACAGGGAGGCACTGAAGCTTTCTTT; CDR3: CASSDPYGQGGTEAFF